This T cell receptor beta chain was found in a study of naive and memory T cell subsets. Study results and caveats: TCR transcript changes with activation or differentiation may affect this RNA method.

The library had UMIs added by 3' ligation of an oligonucleotide to TCR cDNA. Whole-blood samples were 2 to 3 ml of peripheral blood from healthy adult volunteers. Cells were not sorted; total RNA input targeted about 1 to 1000 ng. This CDR3 is built from 14 residues. Germline CDR1 SQVTM, CDR2 ANQGSEA. J gave up 7 bases and V 7 bases, and 12 bases lay outside the gene matches. A note on this clonotype: What it recognizes is unknown. This sequence may be a read error, since a much larger clone differs from it by one base.

The SP2 primer and nested alpha and beta constant region primers amplified ligated cDNA in four rounds. For blood and skin samples, reverse transcription used TCR alpha and beta constant primers. MiXCR, run by TCRdb on the 5' RACE reads, gives a single entry per CDR3 protein. The sample consists of 48,000 or so distinct CDR3 sequences, approximately 4.5% of them appearing once. V usage is TRBV29-1 and J usage is TRBJ2-7, with 11 bases matching TRBD2. This TCR was sampled from a female donor in good health. The CDR3 sequence is CSAVSGRARGEQYF. In nucleotides, the CDR3 is TGCAGCGCAGTTAGCGGGAGGGCCAGGGGTGAGCAGTACTTC.